Presented here are 18 T cell receptor beta chains from one specimen sequenced in a study of blood T cell repertoires in COVID-19. Libraries were prepared by immunoSEQ multiplex PCR; TCRdb keeps only in-frame clonotypes and omits some of them. This sample has roughly 260,000 clones, with around nine tenths found just once. Source material: PBMCs or T cells enriched from blood (not recorded which). The receptor source for this set is a woman aged 18-29 years who had recovered from COVID-19.

This clone was recorded once. The chain links TRBV3-1 (or the pseudogene TRBV3-2) to TRBJ2-5; D possibly corresponds to TRBD1 (6 bases). There are 13 residues in the CDR3. The germline V and J ends were trimmed by 4 bases and 5 bases, with 11 bases remaining between them. Looked up from germline, CDR1 is LGHDT and CDR2 is YNNKEL (reference sequence). CDR3 residues: CASSPTGRETQYF. In nucleotides, the CDR3 is TGTGCCAGCAGCCCGACAGGTCGCGAGACCCAGTACTTC.

The chain couples TRBV5-4 to TRBJ2-5; TRBD1 agrees at 8 bases. CDR1 SGHNT and CDR2 YYREEE come from the germline V gene (reference sequence). The V segment lost 0 bases and the J segment 2 bases; nucleotides outside the gene matches: 9. The CDR3 sequence is 17 residues long. The CDR3 nucleotides read TGTGCCAGCAGCTTGGTCTCAGGGGGCTTTAGACAAGAGACCCAGTACTTC. Translating it yields CASSLVSGGFRQETQYF.

The chain has TRBV7-8 and TRBJ2-1; 7 nucleotides match TRBD2. CDR1 and CDR2 from the germline V gene are SGHVS and FQNEAQ. After removal of 5 bases from V and 6 bases from J, the junction contained 7 bases not matched to a gene. The CDR3 runs to 14 residues. The CDR3 loop is CASSQRDPVNEQFF. CDR3 bases: TGTGCCAGCAGCCAGCGGGACCCCGTCAATGAGCAGTTCTTC. The whole variable domain, filled in from reference TRBV7-8 and TRBJ2-1, reads GAGVSQSPRYKVAKRGQDVALRCDPISGHVSLFWYQQALGQGPEFLTYFQNEAQLDKSGLPSDRFFAERPEGSVSTLKIQRTQQEDSAVYLCASSQRDPVNEQFFGPGTRLTVL.

This chain joins TRBV6-6 and TRBJ2-7; 8 bases match TRBD1. This CDR3 region has 15 residues. CDR1 and CDR2 from the germline V gene are MNHNY and SVGAGI (reference sequence). V lost 0 bases, J lost 3 bases, and 4 bases stayed unmatched. The DNA for the CDR3 is TGTGCCAGCAGTTACTCACGGACAGGGAACTACGAGCAGTACTTC. Residues: CASSYSRTGNYEQYF.

The chain employs TRBV5-4 and TRBJ2-1, with 10 positions matching TRBD2. The ends lost 2 bases at V and 7 bases at J; junction bases unmatched: 9. The CDR3 spans 16 residues. CDR1 is SGHNT and CDR2 is YYREEE in the germline V gene (reference sequence). The CDR3: CASSFGGLASRNEQFF. The CDR3, as DNA: TGTGCCAGCAGCTTCGGGGGACTAGCGTCCCGGAATGAGCAGTTCTTC.

V is TRBV7-2 and J is TRBJ2-3, with 8 positions matching TRBD2. Germline-derived CDR1 and CDR2 are SGHTA and FQGNSA. V trimming: 5 bases; J trimming: 1 base; junction bases outside the gene matches: 5. This CDR3 contains 15 residues. CDR3 in DNA: TGTGCCAGCAGCATGGGGCGGGGGGGCACAGATACGCAGTATTTT. As protein: CASSMGRGGTDTQYF.

The sample holds one count of this clone. The rearrangement joins TRBV7-2 to TRBJ1-4; the D gene is possibly TRBD1 (6 bases). V was pared by 1 base and J by 0 bases, with 15 bases between. The germline V gene encodes CDR1 SGHTA and CDR2 FQGNSA. This CDR3 comprises 18 residues. The CDR3 nucleotides are TGTGCCAGCAGCTTAGTGGGAGGGGGGGTTGCAACTAATGAAAAACTGTTTTTT. It specifies CASSLVGGGVATNEKLFF.

The chain combines TRBV19 with TRBJ1-4; 7 nucleotides align to TRBD1. The CDR3 spans 15 residues. The germline CDR1 and CDR2 sequences are LNHDA and SQIVND (reference sequence). With V trimmed by 6 bases and J by 6 bases, 10 bases remained unmatched. The CDR3 spells CASSPFRDRDEKLFF. CDR3 in DNA: TGTGCCAGTAGCCCTTTCCGGGACAGAGATGAAAAACTGTTTTTT.

The chain combines TRBV5-6 with TRBJ1-2; D is ambiguous. CDR1 and CDR2 from the germline V gene are SGHDT and YYEEEE. CDR3 length equals 14 residues. V lost 2 bases to trimming and J lost 14 bases, with 22 bases between them. The CDR3 DNA sequence: TGTGCCAGCAGCTTCGGGAGACCAGCTCCAAGAGAGACCTTC. It is translated as CASSFGRPAPRETF.

Remarks on this clone: Other DNA sequences within the sample encode an identical CDR3. The chain links TRBV4-1 to TRBJ2-7, with TRBD2 as a possible D gene (6 bases). V was pared by 1 base and J by 2 bases, with 6 bases between. There are 13 residues in the CDR3. Per the germline V gene, CDR1 is MGHRA and CDR2 is YSYEKL. This chain's CDR3 is CASSQGLAYEQYF. Written as DNA, the CDR3 is TGCGCCAGCAGCCAAGGACTAGCCTACGAGCAGTACTTC.

This clone is a singleton in its sample. J is TRBJ2-1 and V is TRBV18, with 13 positions matching TRBD2. CDR1 and CDR2 from the germline V gene are KGHSH and LQKENI. The CDR3 contains 18 residues. The junction had 7 bases not matched to a gene; V was cut back by 2 bases and J by 3 bases. CDR3 sequence reads: CASSPTGLAGIIYNEQFF. The CDR3 DNA is TGTGCCAGCTCACCAACGGGACTAGCGGGAATAATCTACAATGAGCAGTTCTTC.

This clone is a singleton in its sample. The J gene is TRBJ1-5, the V gene TRBV7-2, with D possibly TRBD1 on 6 matching bases. Germline V gene data show CDR1 as SGHTA and CDR2 as FQGNSA. V was cut by 4 bases and J by 0 bases, with 13 bases left in between. There are 16 residues in the CDR3. The CDR3 DNA reads as TGTGCCAGCAGCTCCCGGACAGCTTATAGCAATCAGCCCCAGCATTTT. Protein: CASSSRTAYSNQPQHF.

The J gene is TRBJ1-3, the V gene TRBV15; D is unclear. The CDR3 sequence is 17 residues long. Germline-derived CDR1 and CDR2 are LNHNV and YYDKDF (reference sequence). Trimming shortened V by 0 bases and J by 0 bases, and 12 bases separated the two germline ends. The CDR3 here is CATSRDPVGSSGNTIYF. The CDR3 nucleotides read TGTGCCACCAGCAGAGATCCGGTTGGGAGCTCTGGAAACACCATATATTTT.

This clone has just one count. The rearrangement uses TRBV5-4 and TRBJ2-3, with D maybe TRBD2 (5 bases). Germline V gene sequence: CDR1 SGHNT, CDR2 YYREEE (reference sequence). The V end lost 0 bases, the J end lost 4 bases, and 12 bases lay between the germline ends. The CDR3 loop spans 15 amino acids. CDR3 amino acids: CASSLEASSADTQYF. In DNA, the CDR3 is TGTGCCAGCAGCTTGGAAGCTAGCAGCGCAGATACGCAGTATTTT.

V is TRBV5-4 and J is TRBJ1-3; TRBD1 aligns across 8 bases. The CDR3 runs to 15 residues. V dropped 4 bases and J dropped 0; count of bases not matched to a gene: 3. Germline V gives CDR1 SGHNT, CDR2 YYREEE (reference sequence). The CDR3 DNA reads TGTGCCAGCAGCCGCGGACAGGGCTCTGGAAACACCATATATTTT. Translated: CASSRGQGSGNTIYF.

This clone was seen a handful of times. The chain couples TRBV19 to TRBJ1-6; 9 nucleotides align to TRBD1. This CDR3 is 15 amino acids long. Germline lookup yields CDR1 LNHDA and CDR2 SQIVND (reference sequence). V lost 7 bases to trimming and J lost 8 bases; unmatched junction nucleotides: 9. This CDR3 is CASTSDRGIDSPLHF. DNA of the CDR3: TGTGCCAGTACCTCTGACAGGGGGATCGATTCACCCCTCCACTTT.

J is TRBJ2-1 and V is TRBV11-3; the D gene is possibly TRBD1 (5 bases). Trimming left V 5 bases short and J 4 bases short, with 12 bases between. CDR3 length: 14 residues. Germline V gives CDR1 SGHNT, CDR2 YENEEA. CDR3 DNA sequence: TGTGCCAGCAGCCCCCGGGCAGGGTACAATGAGCAGTTCTTC. Its protein product is CASSPRAGYNEQFF.

The rearrangement joins TRBV11-2 to TRBJ2-7, with 10 bases identical to TRBD2. V gave up 4 bases and J gave up 3 bases; unmatched junction bases: 6. CDR1 is SGHAT and CDR2 is FQNNGV in the germline V gene. There are 15 residues in the CDR3. The CDR3 here is CASSSLAGAHYEQYF. In DNA, the CDR3 is TGTGCCAGCAGCTCGCTAGCGGGGGCTCACTACGAGCAGTACTTC.